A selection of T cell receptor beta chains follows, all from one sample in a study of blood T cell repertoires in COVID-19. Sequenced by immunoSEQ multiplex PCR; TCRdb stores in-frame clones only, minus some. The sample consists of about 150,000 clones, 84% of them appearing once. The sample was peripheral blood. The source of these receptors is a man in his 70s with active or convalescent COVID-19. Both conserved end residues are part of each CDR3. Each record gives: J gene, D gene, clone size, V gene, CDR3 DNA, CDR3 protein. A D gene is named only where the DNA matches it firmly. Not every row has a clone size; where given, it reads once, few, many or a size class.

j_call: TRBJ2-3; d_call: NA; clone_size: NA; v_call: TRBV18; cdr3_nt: TGTGCCAGCTCGTCAAACAGCCCTAGCACAGATACGCAGTATTTT; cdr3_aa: CASSSNSPSTDTQYF
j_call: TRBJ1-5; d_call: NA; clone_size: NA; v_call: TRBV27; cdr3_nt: TGTGCCAGCAGTGACCGGGGTCAGCCCCAGCATTTT; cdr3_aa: CASSDRGQPQHF
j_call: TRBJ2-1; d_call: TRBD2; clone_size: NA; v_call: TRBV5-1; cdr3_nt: TGCGCCAGCAGGTCTACTAGCGGGGCCAGCAATGAGCAGTTCTTC; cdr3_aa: CASRSTSGASNEQFF
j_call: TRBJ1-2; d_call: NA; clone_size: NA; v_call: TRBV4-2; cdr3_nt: TGTGCCAGCAGCCAAGGTGGCATCACTAACTATGGCTACACCTTC; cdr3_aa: CASSQGGITNYGYTF
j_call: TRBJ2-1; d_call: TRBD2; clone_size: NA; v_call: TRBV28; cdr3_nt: TGTGCCAGCAGTTCCGGGACTAGCGGGACCAATGAGCAGTTCTTC; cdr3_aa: CASSSGTSGTNEQFF
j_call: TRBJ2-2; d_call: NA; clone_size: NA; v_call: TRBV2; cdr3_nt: TGTGCCAGCAGTGATCCCTCGGGGAAAGGGGGCACCGGGGAGCTGTTTTTT; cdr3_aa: CASSDPSGKGGTGELFF
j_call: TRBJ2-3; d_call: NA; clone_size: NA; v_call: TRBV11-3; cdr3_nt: TGTGCCAGCAGCTTAGATAGGCAGGGGAAGCAGTATTTT; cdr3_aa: CASSLDRQGKQYF
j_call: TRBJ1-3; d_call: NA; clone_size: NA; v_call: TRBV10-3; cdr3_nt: TGTGCCACCGCCACAGAAGCTGGAAACACCATATATTTT; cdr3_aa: CATATEAGNTIYF
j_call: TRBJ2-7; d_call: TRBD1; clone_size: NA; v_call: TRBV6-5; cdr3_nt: TGTGCCAGCAGACGGACAGGGGAAACCTACGAGCAGTACTTC; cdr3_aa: CASRRTGETYEQYF
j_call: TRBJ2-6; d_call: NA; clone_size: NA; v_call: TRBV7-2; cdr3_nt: TGTGCCAGCAGCTTAGGGCGGGGCCGGAGCTCTGGGGCCAACGTCCTGACTTTC; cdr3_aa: CASSLGRGRSSGANVLTF
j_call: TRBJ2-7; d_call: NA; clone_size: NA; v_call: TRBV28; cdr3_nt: TGTGCCAGCAGTTTGGGGGCGGTGCAGTACTTC; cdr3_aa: CASSLGAVQYF
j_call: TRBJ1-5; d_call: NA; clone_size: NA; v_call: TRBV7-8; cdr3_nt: TGTGCCACCCAGGGTGCCCGCAATCAGCCCCAGCATTTT; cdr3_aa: CATQGARNQPQHF
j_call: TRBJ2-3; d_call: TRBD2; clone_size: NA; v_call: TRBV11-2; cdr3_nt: TGTGCCAGCAGCTTAGATTTAGCGGGAGGAACAGATACGCAGTATTTT; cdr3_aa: CASSLDLAGGTDTQYF
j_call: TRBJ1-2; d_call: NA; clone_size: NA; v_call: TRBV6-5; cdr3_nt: TGTGCCAGCAGTTACACAGACAGCTATGGCTACACCTTC; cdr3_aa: CASSYTDSYGYTF
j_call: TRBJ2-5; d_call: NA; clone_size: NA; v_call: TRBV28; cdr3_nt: TGTGCCAGCAGCTCCCCAAAATGGGGGGACCCCAGTGTATACCAGTACTTC; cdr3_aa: CASSSPKWGDPSVYQYF
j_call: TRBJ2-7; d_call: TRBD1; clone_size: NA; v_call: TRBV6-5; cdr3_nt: TGTGCCAGCAGTCGGACAGGTTCCTACGAGCAGTACTTC; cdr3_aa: CASSRTGSYEQYF
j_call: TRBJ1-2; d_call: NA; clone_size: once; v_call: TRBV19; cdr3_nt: TGTGCCAGTAGTAGCAGGGATCGCTATGGCTACACCTTC; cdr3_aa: CASSSRDRYGYTF
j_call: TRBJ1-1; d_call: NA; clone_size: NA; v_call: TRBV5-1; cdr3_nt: TGCGCCAGCAGCGGTAACTGGGGGCCGACTGAAGCTTTCTTT; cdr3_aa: CASSGNWGPTEAFF
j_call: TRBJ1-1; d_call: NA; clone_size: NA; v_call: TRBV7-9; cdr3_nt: TGTGCCAGCAGCCCAGACATCATCACTGAAGCTTTCTTT; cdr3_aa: CASSPDIITEAFF
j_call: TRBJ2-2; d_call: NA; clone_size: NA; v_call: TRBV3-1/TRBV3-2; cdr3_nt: TGTGCCAGCTTCCGGGCGAACACCGGGGAGCTGTTTTTT; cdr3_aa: CASFRANTGELFF
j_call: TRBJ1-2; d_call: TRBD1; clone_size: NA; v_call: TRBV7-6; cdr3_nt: TGTGCCAGCAGCTTAGCACAGGGGTTCCCCGGTTATGGCTACACCTTC; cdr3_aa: CASSLAQGFPGYGYTF
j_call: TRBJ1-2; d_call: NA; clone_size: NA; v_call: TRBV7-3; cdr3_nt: TGTGCCAGCAGCCCGGGACTGCCTAGCGGCTACACCTTC; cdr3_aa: CASSPGLPSGYTF
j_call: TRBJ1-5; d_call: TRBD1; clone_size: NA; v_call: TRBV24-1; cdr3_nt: TGTGCCACCAGTGATACTCCCGGGACAGGGCACAATCAGCCCCAGCATTTT; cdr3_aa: CATSDTPGTGHNQPQHF
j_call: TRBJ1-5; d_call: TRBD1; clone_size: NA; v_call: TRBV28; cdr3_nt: TGTGCCAGCAGCCCAGACAGGGGAAATCAGCCCCAGCATTTT; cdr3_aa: CASSPDRGNQPQHF
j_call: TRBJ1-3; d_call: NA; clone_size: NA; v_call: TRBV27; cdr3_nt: TGTGCCAGCAGTATCGACAGCTACTCTGGAAACACCATATATTTT; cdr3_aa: CASSIDSYSGNTIYF
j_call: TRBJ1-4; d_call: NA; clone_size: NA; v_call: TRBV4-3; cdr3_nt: TGCGCCAGCAGCCAAGACTTGAGGGAAAAACTGTTTTTT; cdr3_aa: CASSQDLREKLFF
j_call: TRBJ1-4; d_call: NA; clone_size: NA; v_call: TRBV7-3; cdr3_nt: TGTGCCAGCAGCTTAATGGGGCTGGCTAATGAAAAACTGTTTTTT; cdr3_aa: CASSLMGLANEKLFF
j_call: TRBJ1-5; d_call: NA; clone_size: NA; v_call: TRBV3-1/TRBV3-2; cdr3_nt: TGTGCCAGCAGCCAAGAACCAGGGCGAGGCAATCAGCCCCAGCATTTT; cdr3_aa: CASSQEPGRGNQPQHF
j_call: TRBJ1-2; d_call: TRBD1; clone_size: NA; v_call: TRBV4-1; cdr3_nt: TGCGCCAGCAGTCGGGACAGGCTCGGCGATGGCTACACCTTC; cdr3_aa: CASSRDRLGDGYTF